The sequence of this TCR beta chain was determined in a study of blood T cell repertoires in COVID-19. In the study overall: COVID-19 samples, acute and convalescent, were from the United States, Italy and Spain. In each case, the material was cDNA or gDNA derived from T cells, B-cell-depleted T cells, or PBMCs.

Germline CDR1 is LNHDA and CDR2 is SQIVND (reference sequence). The CDR3 consists of 16 residues. Losses at the gene ends were 5 bases for V and 3 bases for J; bases not matched to a gene: 8. Original methodology: Reference gene primer amplification gave estimated nucleated cell counts. TCRdb's copy holds only in-frame clones and misses some; the assay was immunoSEQ multiplex PCR. V and J calls and clone size are those listed in that table; D and trimming were worked out from the DNA. Among 250,000 to 300,000 clones listed, 83% were seen once. The receptor comes from an elderly man with acute or convalescent COVID-19. V is TRBV19 and J is TRBJ2-2; 8 bases agree with TRBD1. Sequenced: peripheral blood. CDR3 DNA sequence: TGTGCCAGTAGTTTCTCAGGGGGCGGGTACACCGGGGAGCTGTTTTTT. Protein product: CASSFSGGGYTGELFF. Complete variable domain (other parts from reference TRBV19 and TRBJ2-2): DGGITQSPKYLFRKEGQNVTLSCEQNLNHDAMYWYRQDPGQGLRLIYYSQIVNDFQKGDIAEGYSVSREKKESFPLTVTSAQKNPTAFYLCASSFSGGGYTGELFFGEGSRLTVL.